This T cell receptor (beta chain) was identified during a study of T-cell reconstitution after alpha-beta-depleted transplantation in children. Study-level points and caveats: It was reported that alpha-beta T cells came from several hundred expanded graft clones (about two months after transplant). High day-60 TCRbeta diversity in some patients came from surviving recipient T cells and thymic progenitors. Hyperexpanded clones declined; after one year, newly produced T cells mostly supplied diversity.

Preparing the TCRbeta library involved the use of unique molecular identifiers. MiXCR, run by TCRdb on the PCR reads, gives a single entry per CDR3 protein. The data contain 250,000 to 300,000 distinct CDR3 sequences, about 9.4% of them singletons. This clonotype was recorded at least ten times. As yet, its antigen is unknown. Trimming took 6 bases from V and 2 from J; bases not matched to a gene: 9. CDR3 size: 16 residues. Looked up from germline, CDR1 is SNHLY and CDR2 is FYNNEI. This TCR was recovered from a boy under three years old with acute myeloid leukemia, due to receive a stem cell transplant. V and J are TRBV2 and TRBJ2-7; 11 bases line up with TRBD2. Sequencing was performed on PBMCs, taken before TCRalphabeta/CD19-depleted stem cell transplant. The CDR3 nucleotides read TGTGCCAGCAGAGTCGCCGGGACTAGCGGACCCTACGAGCAGTACTTC. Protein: CASRVAGTSGPYEQYF.